This T cell receptor beta chain was documented in a study of CD8 T cells in ankylosing spondylitis. The study, taken as a whole, reports: A motif of roughly 8 highly homologous TCR beta variants was seen as apparently characteristic of ankylosing spondylitis blood.

V was trimmed by 5 bases and J by 2 bases, leaving 30 bases between them. This CDR3 has 20 amino acids. Germline-derived CDR1 and CDR2 are MDHEN and SYDVKM. Each TCR beta library was made by quantitative 5'-RACE that incorporated molecular barcodes. A single record per CDR3 protein comes from TCRdb applying MiXCR to the 5' RACE reads. The table has around 150,000 distinct CDR3 sequences, about an eighth seen once. This clonotype was observed at least ten times. Its antigen remains unknown. This receptor was obtained from a female donor with ankylosing spondylitis or in good health (not recorded which). The sequencing sample was made of blood, either unsorted or a sorted T cell fraction (not recorded which). The chain carries TRBV28 and TRBJ2-5; weak D call: TRBD2 (5 bases). CDR3 protein: CASSVSGISWRHIGQETQYF. CDR3 DNA sequence: TGTGCCAGCAGTGTCAGTGGGATATCGTGGAGGCATATAGGACAAGAGACCCAGTACTTC.